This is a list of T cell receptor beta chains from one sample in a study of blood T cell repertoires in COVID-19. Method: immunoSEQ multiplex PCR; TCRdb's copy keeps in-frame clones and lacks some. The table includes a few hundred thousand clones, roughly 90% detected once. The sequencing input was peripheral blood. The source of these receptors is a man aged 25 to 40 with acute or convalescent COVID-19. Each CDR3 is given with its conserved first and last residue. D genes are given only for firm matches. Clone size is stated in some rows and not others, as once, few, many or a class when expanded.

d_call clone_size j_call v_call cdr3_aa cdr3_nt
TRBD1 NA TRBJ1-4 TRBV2 CASRDDRGNEKLFF TGTGCCAGCAGGGATGACAGGGGGAATGAAAAACTGTTTTTT
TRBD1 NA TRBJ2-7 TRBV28 CASQTGGTYEQYF TGTGCCAGTCAGACAGGGGGCACCTACGAGCAGTACTTC
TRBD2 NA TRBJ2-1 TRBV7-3 CASSLPGLAGGNEQFF TGTGCCAGCAGCCTTCCGGGACTAGCGGGAGGGAATGAGCAGTTCTTC
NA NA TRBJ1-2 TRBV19 CASTSGDYGYTF TGTGCCAGTACATCAGGGGACTATGGCTACACCTTC
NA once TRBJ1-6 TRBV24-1 CATSALRVSSYNSPLHF TGTGCCACCAGTGCCCTGCGGGTTAGCTCCTATAATTCACCCCTCCACTTT
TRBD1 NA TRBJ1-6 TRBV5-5 CASTKERGRGNSPLHF TGTGCCAGCACAAAAGAAAGGGGGCGCGGTAATTCACCCCTCCACTTT
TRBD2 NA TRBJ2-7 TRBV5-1 CASSWGGSYEQYF TGCGCCAGCAGCTGGGGGGGCTCCTACGAGCAGTACTTC
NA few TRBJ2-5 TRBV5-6 CASRFLGGAQETQYF TGTGCCAGCCGCTTCTTGGGGGGTGCACAAGAGACCCAGTACTTC
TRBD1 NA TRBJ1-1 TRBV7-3 CASSLVGQANTEAFF TGTGCCAGCAGCTTAGTTGGACAGGCGAACACTGAAGCTTTCTTT
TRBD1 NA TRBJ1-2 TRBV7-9 CASSLARQGYSYGYTF TGTGCCAGCAGCTTAGCGCGACAGGGATATAGCTATGGCTACACCTTC
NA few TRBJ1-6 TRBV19 CASKTGWNSPLHF TGTGCCAGTAAAACAGGCTGGAATTCACCCCTCCACTTT
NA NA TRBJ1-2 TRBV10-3 CAISGQQSYGYTF TGTGCCATCAGTGGACAACAGAGCTATGGCTACACCTTC
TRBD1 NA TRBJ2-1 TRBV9 CASSVRDRGVNEQFF TGTGCCAGCAGCGTCCGGGACAGGGGTGTCAATGAGCAGTTCTTC
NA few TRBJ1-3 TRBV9 CASSPQGTGNTIYF TGTGCCAGCAGCCCGCAGGGAACTGGAAACACCATATATTTT
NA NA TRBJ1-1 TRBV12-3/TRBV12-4 CASSLVQGMEAFF TGTGCCAGCAGTTTAGTGCAGGGAATGGAAGCTTTCTTT
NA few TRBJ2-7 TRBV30 CAWSVLRDYEQYF TGTGCCTGGAGTGTACTGCGGGACTACGAGCAGTACTTC
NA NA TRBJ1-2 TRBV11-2 CASSPAGGYGYTF TGTGCCAGCAGCCCAGCTGGAGGGTATGGCTACACCTTC
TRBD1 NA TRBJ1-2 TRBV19 CASSQLGQGVPVYGYTF TGTGCCAGTAGCCAACTGGGACAGGGGGTCCCAGTCTATGGCTACACCTTC
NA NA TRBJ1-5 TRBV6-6 CASSIQARANQPQHF TGTGCCAGCAGTATCCAGGCGAGGGCCAATCAGCCCCAGCATTTT
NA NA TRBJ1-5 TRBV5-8 CASSPNLPGTWNQPQHF TGTGCCAGCAGCCCCAACCTCCCCGGGACATGGAATCAGCCCCAGCATTTT
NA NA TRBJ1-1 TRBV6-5 CASSSVGRNTEAFF TGTGCCAGCAGTTCCGTTGGGAGGAACACTGAAGCTTTCTTT
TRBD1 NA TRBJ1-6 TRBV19 CASSETGRRSPLHF TGTGCCAGTAGTGAGACAGGGAGGAGATCACCCCTCCACTTT
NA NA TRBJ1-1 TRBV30 CAWSIWSGKGLKYTEAFF TGTGCCTGGAGTATTTGGTCAGGAAAAGGTTTAAAGTACACTGAAGCTTTCTTT
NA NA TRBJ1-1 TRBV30 CAWSVFPRQITEAFF TGTGCCTGGAGTGTATTTCCTAGGCAGATAACTGAAGCTTTCTTT
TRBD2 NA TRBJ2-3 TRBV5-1 CASSLAGTTASTDTQYF TGCGCCAGCAGCCTCGCCGGGACTACCGCTAGCACAGATACGCAGTATTTT
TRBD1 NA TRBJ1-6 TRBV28 CASSPGQGFYNSPLHF TGTGCCAGCAGCCCAGGACAGGGTTTCTATAATTCACCCCTCCACTTT
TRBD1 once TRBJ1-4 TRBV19 CASSSQGAGEKLFF TGTGCCAGTAGTTCACAGGGGGCAGGTGAAAAACTGTTTTTT
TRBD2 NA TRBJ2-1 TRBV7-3 CASSLTASGGSYNEQFF TGTGCCAGCAGCTTAACGGCTAGCGGGGGGTCTTACAATGAGCAGTTCTTC
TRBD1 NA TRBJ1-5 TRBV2 CASSASTGVSNQPQHF TGTGCCAGCAGTGCCTCGACAGGGGTAAGCAATCAGCCCCAGCATTTT
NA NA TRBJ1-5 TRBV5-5 CASSLMFGQPQHF TGTGCCAGCAGTTTAATGTTCGGTCAGCCCCAGCATTTT
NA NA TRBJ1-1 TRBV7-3 CASSLTRNTEAFF TGTGCCAGCAGCTTAACGAGGAACACTGAAGCTTTCTTT
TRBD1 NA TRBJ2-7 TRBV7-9 CASSTGAYEQYF TGTGCCAGCAGCACAGGGGCCTACGAGCAGTACTTC
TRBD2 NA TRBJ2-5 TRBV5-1 CASSLAGASGSRETQYF TGCGCCAGCAGCTTGGCCGGGGCTAGCGGGAGTAGGGAGACCCAGTACTTC
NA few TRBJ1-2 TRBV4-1 CASSQDRLPQSIYGYTF TGCGCCAGCAGCCAAGATCGTTTGCCGCAGTCGATCTATGGCTACACCTTC
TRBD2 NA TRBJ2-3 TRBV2 CASTERGLTDTQYF TGTGCCAGCACGGAGCGGGGATTGACAGATACGCAGTATTTT
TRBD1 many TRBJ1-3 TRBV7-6 CASSLTGGSGNTIYF TGTGCCAGCAGCCTCACAGGGGGATCCGGAAACACCATATATTTT
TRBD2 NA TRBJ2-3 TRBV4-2 CASSQDRVAGVLPDTQYF TGTGCCAGCAGCCAAGATAGGGTTGCGGGAGTGCTTCCAGATACGCAGTATTTT
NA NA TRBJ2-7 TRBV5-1 CASSLDREGSEQYF TGCGCCAGCAGCTTGGACAGGGAAGGTTCCGAGCAGTACTTC
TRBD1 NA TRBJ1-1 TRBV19 CASSQQGAGNTEAFF TGTGCCAGTAGTCAACAGGGGGCCGGGAACACTGAAGCTTTCTTT
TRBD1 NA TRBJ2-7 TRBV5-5 CASATTGDYEQYF TGTGCCAGCGCAACAACAGGGGACTACGAGCAGTACTTC
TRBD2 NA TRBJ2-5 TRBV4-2 CASSQDPSGGETQYF TGTGCCAGCAGCCAAGACCCCAGCGGGGGGGAGACCCAGTACTTC
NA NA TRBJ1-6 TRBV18 CASSPRSSPQGTLHSYNSPLHF TGTGCCAGCTCACCACGTTCATCGCCTCAGGGGACCCTTCACTCCTATAATTCACCCCTCCACTTT
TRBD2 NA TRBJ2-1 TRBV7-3 CASSLTGESGRYNEQFF TGTGCCAGCAGCTTAACGGGAGAAAGCGGGAGGTACAATGAGCAGTTCTTC
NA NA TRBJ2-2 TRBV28 CASSLILQGGGGELFF TGTGCCAGCAGTTTAATTCTGCAGGGAGGTGGCGGGGAGCTGTTTTTT
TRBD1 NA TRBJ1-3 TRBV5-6 CASSRVDRNLGNTIYF TGTGCCAGCAGCCGGGTGGACAGGAATCTTGGAAACACCATATATTTT
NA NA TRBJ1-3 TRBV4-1 CASSQGSGGGGNTIYF TGCGCCAGCAGCCAAGGGTCGGGGGGCGGTGGAAACACCATATATTTT
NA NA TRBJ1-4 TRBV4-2 CASRRQTQGEKLFF TGTGCCAGCAGAAGACAGACTCAAGGGGAAAAACTGTTTTTT
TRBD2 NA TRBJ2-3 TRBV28 CASSSWAGGDGTQYF TGTGCCAGCAGCTCCTGGGCGGGGGGTGATGGTACGCAGTATTTT
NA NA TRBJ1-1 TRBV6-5 CASSVTLTENTEAFF TGTGCCAGCAGCGTTACCCTGACAGAGAACACTGAAGCTTTCTTT